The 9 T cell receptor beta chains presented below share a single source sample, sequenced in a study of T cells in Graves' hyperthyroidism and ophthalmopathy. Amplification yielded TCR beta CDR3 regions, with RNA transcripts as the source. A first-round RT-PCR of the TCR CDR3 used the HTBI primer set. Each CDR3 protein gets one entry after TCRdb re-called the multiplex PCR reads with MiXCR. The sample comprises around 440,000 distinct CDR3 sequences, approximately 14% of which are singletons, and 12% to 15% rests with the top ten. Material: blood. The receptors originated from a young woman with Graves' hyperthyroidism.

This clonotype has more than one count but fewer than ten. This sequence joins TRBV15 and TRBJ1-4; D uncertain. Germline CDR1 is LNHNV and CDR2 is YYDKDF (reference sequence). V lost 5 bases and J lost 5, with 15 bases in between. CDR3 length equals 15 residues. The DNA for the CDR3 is TGTGCCACCAGCCCCCGGGTTGAGACGAATGAAAAACTGTTTTTT. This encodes CATSPRVETNEKLFF.

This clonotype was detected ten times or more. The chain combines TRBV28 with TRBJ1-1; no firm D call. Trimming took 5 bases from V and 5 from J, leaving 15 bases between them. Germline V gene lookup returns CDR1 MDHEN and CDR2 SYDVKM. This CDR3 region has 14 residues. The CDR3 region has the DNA TGTGCCAGCAGTAAAGGCGGACGAGGGACTGAAGCTTTCTTT. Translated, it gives CASSKGGRGTEAFF.

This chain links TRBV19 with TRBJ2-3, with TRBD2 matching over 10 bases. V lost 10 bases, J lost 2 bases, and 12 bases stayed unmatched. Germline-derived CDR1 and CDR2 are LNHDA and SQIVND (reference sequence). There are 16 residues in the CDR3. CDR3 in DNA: TGTGCCACCGACGTCTCCGGGACTAGCGCCACAGATACGCAGTATTTT. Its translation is CATDVSGTSATDTQYF.

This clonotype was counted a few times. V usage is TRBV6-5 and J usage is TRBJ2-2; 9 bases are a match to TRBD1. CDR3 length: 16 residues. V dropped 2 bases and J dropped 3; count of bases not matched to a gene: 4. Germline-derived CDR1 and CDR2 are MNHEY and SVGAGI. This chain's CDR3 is CASSYVTGGDTGELFF. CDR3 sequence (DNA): TGTGCCAGCAGTTACGTAACAGGGGGCGACACCGGGGAGCTGTTTTTT.

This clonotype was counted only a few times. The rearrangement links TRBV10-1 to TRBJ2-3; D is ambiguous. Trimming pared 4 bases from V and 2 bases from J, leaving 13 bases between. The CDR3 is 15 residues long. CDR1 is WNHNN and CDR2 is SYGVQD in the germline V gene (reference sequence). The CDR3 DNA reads TGCGCCAGCAGTGTAGCTGGAAGATCCACAGATACGCAGTATTTT. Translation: CASSVAGRSTDTQYF.

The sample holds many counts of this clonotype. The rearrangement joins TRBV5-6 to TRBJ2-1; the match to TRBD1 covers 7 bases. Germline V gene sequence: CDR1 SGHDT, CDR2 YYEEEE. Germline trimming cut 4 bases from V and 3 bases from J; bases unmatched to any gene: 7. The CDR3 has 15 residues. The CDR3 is CASSMDRRNYNEQFF. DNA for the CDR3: TGTGCCAGCAGCATGGACAGGAGGAACTACAATGAGCAGTTCTTC.

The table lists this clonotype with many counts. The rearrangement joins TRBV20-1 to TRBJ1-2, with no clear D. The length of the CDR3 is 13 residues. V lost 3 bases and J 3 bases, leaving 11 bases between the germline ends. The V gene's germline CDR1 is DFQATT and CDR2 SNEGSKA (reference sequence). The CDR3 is CSASVGPYYGYTF. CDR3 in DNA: TGCAGTGCTAGTGTTGGGCCGTACTATGGCTACACCTTC.

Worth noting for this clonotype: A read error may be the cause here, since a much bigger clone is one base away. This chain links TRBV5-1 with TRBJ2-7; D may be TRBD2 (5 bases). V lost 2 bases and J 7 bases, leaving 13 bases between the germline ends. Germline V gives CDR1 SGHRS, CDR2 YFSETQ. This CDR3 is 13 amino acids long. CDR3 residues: CASSFAGLWEQYF. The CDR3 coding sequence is TGCGCCAGCAGCTTCGCAGGACTTTGGGAGCAGTACTTC. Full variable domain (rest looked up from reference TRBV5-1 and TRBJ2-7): KAGVTQTPRYLIKTRGQQVTLSCSPISGHRSVSWYQQTPGQGLQFLFEYFSETQRNKGNFPGRFSGRQFSNSRSEMNVSTLELGDSALYLCASSFAGLWEQYFGPGTRLTVT.

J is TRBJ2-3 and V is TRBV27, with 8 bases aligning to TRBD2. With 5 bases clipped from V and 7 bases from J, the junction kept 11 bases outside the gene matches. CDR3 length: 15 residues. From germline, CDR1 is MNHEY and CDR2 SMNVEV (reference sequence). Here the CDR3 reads CASSPTGLARNTQYF. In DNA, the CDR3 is TGTGCCAGCAGTCCGACAGGACTAGCTCGGAATACGCAGTATTTT.